Presented here are 20 T cell receptor beta chains from one specimen sequenced in a study of glioma-infiltrating T cells. Using RNA template, CDR3s of TCR alpha and beta were amplified with iRepertoire arm-PCR. TCRdb processed the multiplex PCR reads anew with MiXCR; each CDR3 protein has one entry. Of some 120,000 distinct CDR3 sequences listed, approximately 23% are singletons. Input material: glioma tissue, nonneoplastic brain tissue, or PBMCs (not recorded which). These receptors all stem from a human donor with low-grade glioma or glioblastoma, undergoing nonglioma brain surgery, or in good health (not recorded which).

This clonotype has a count of ten or more. This sequence joins TRBV6-6 and TRBJ2-1; the D is unclear. The CDR3 has 13 amino acids. Per germline, CDR1 MNHNY and CDR2 SVGAGI (reference sequence). V was trimmed by 2 bases and J by 6 bases, leaving 8 bases between them. CDR3 sequence: CASSYGQTNEQFF. The DNA for the CDR3 is TGTGCCAGCAGTTACGGGCAGACCAATGAGCAGTTCTTC.

This clonotype came up once. A much more abundant neighbour one base away suggests this may be a read error. The rearrangement joins TRBV29-1 to TRBJ1-3; D not certain. The CDR3 is 12 amino acids. The germline V gene has CDR1 SQVTM and CDR2 ANQGSEA. The CDR3 region has the DNA TGCAACGTTGGGTCAGGTGGAAACACCATATATTTT. This sequence encodes CNVGSGGNTIYF.

This clonotype was observed many times. V usage is TRBV15 and J usage is TRBJ2-1; TRBD1 matches at 10 bases. The length of the CDR3 is 15 residues. The V gene end was trimmed by 5 bases and the J gene end by 5 bases; junction bases not matched to a gene: 6. Germline values: CDR1 LNHNV, CDR2 YYDKDF (reference sequence). CDR3 amino acids: CATSPDRGDDNEQFF. In DNA, the CDR3 is TGTGCCACCAGCCCGGACAGGGGGGACGACAATGAGCAGTTCTTC.

To note about this clonotype: A single base separates this from a much larger clone, so it may be a read error. The rearrangement joins TRBV6-4 to TRBJ2-7, with a possible D match to TRBD1 (6 bases). The CDR3 spans 13 residues. The germline gives CDR1 MRHNA, CDR2 SNTAGT. In nucleotides, the CDR3 is TGTGCCAGCCGTTCCAAACAGGGCTGCGAGCAGCACTTC. Translating it yields CASRSKQGCEQHF.

This clonotype showed up many times. V and J are TRBV4-1 and TRBJ2-3; TRBD2 aligns across 9 bases. Germline CDR1 reads MGHRA; CDR2 reads YSYEKL. CDR3 length: 15 residues. The V segment lost 1 base and the J segment 6 bases; nucleotides outside the gene matches: 5. In nucleotides, the CDR3 is TGCGCCAGCAGCCAAGGGCGGGAGGGCCCTGATACGCAGTATTTT. Its protein product is CASSQGREGPDTQYF.

Points on this clonotype: A much larger clone differs by one base, so this may be a read error. The V and J genes are TRBV6-1 and TRBJ2-7; D possibly uses TRBD1 or TRBD2 (5 bases each). This CDR3 is built from 13 residues. Per germline, CDR1 MNHNS and CDR2 SASEGT. V gave up 6 bases and J gave up 7 bases, with 16 bases separating them. The CDR3 coding sequence is TGTGCCAGCAGGCCGGGACCGCCCGAGGAGCAGTACTTC. Its translation is CASRPGPPEEQYF.

The chain couples TRBV29-1 to TRBJ2-7; 9 nucleotides agree with TRBD1. The CDR3 length is 12 residues. The V gene end was trimmed by 6 bases and the J gene end by 2 bases; junction bases not matched to a gene: 2. Germline CDR1 SQVTM, CDR2 ANQGSEA. CDR3 in amino acids: CSVYRGPYEQYF. The CDR3 DNA is TGCAGCGTCTACAGGGGGCCCTACGAGCAGTACTTC.

Comments on this clonotype: A much larger clonotype is one base distant, so this may be a read error. No conserved phenylalanine or tryptophan is present at the end of the CDR3, so a read error is the likely explanation. V usage is TRBV5-6 and J usage is TRBJ2-3, with D unresolved. Trimming shortened V by 2 bases and J by 2 bases, and 12 bases separated the two germline ends. CDR3 length equals 15 residues. Germline V lookup: CDR1 SGHDT, CDR2 YYEEEE. The DNA of the CDR3 is TGTGCCAGCAGCTTATGGGCGACTCACACAGATACGCAGTATCTT. Residues: CASSLWATHTDTQYL.

The V call is TRBV5-6, the J call TRBJ2-2, with D possibly matching TRBD2 (7 bases). CDR1 and CDR2 from the germline V gene are SGHDT and YYEEEE. The V gene lost 4 bases and the J gene lost 4 bases, with 20 bases spanning the gap. This CDR3 is built from 17 residues. The CDR3 sequence: CASSLTGASGATGELFF. Written as DNA, the CDR3 is TGTGCCAGCAGCCTGACGGGGGCTAGCGGCGCCACCGGGGAGCTGTTTTTT. The complete variable domain, with remaining parts taken from reference TRBV5-6 and TRBJ2-2, reads DAGVTQSPTHLIKTRGQQVTLRCSPKSGHDTVSWYQQALGQGPQFIFQYYEEEERQRGNFPDRFSGHQFPNYSSELNVNALLLGDSALYLCASSLTGASGATGELFFGEGSRLTVL.

Comments on this clonotype: This may arise from a read error, as a much more abundant clone is one base away. DNA of the CDR3: TGCAGCGTTCTGTTACGGAGTGAGCAAGAGACCCAGTACTTC. The encoded protein is CSVLLRSEQETQYF. The rearrangement uses TRBV29-1 and TRBJ2-5, with D uncertain. Trimming removed 5 bases from V and 2 bases from J, with 15 bases in between. Germline CDR1 reads SQVTM; CDR2 reads ANQGSEA. There are 14 residues in the CDR3.

This clonotype appeared many times. The J gene is TRBJ1-1, the V gene TRBV7-9; D not certain. This CDR3 contains 14 residues. Germline V lookup: CDR1 SEHNR, CDR2 FQNEAQ (reference sequence). V was shortened by 0 bases and J by 2 bases, with 7 bases between the two germline ends. This CDR3 is CASSLAFQNTEAFF. The CDR3 region has the DNA TGTGCCAGCAGCTTAGCCTTCCAAAACACTGAAGCTTTCTTT. The variable domain in full, with the rest retrieved from reference TRBV7-9 and TRBJ1-1, is DTGVSQNPRHKITKRGQNVTFRCDPISEHNRLYWYRQTLGQGPEFLTYFQNEAQLEKSRLLSDRFSAERPKGSFSTLEIQRTEQGDSAMYLCASSLAFQNTEAFFGQGTRLTVV.

The chain has TRBV29-1 and TRBJ2-2; 9 bases are shared with TRBD1. The CDR3 runs 16 residues. The germline gives CDR1 SQVTM, CDR2 ANQGSEA. Unmatched junction bases numbered 12, after V lost 5 bases and J lost 5 bases. The CDR3 spells CSVQPGQGLRTGELFF. Here the CDR3 DNA reads TGCAGCGTTCAGCCGGGACAGGGTTTGAGGACCGGGGAGCTGTTTTTT.

CDR3 sequence (DNA): TGCGCCAGCAGCTTCCAAGGAGAGACCCAGTACTTC. Translating gives CASSFQGETQYF. The chain has TRBV5-1 and TRBJ2-5; D unclear. The CDR3 is made up of 12 amino acids. V lost 2 bases and J 4 bases, leaving 6 bases between the germline ends. Germline CDR1 reads SGHRS; CDR2 reads YFSETQ.

Comment on this clonotype: Being one base from a much bigger clone, this may be a read error. V usage is TRBV7-3 and J usage is TRBJ2-5; TRBD1 might be the D (6 bases). The CDR3 is 13 residues long. CDR1 and CDR2 (germline): SGHTA, FQGTGA. Here the CDR3 reads CANSWAGEETQYF. The DNA for the CDR3 is TGTGCCAACAGCTGGGCAGGGGAAGAGACCCAGTACTTC. Looking up the rest from reference TRBV7-3 and TRBJ2-5 gives the full variable domain: GAGVSQTPSNKVTEKGKYVELRCDPISGHTALYWYRQSLGQGPEFLIYFQGTGAADDSGLPNDRFFAVRPEGSVSTLKIQRTERGDSAVYLCANSWAGEETQYFGPGTRLLVL.

This clonotype was picked up many times. V gene TRBV5-1 combines with J gene TRBJ1-2, with D possibly matching TRBD1 (5 bases). The V and J ends lost 0 bases and 0 bases respectively, with 12 bases between them. In germline, CDR1 is SGHRS, CDR2 YFSETQ. The CDR3 runs to 16 residues. Here the CDR3 reads CASSLGEGQPNYGYTF. The CDR3 DNA reads as TGCGCCAGCAGCTTGGGTGAGGGGCAGCCTAACTATGGCTACACCTTC. The whole variable domain, filled in from reference TRBV5-1 and TRBJ1-2, reads KAGVTQTPRYLIKTRGQQVTLSCSPISGHRSVSWYQQTPGQGLQFLFEYFSETQRNKGNFPGRFSGRQFSNSRSEMNVSTLELGDSALYLCASSLGEGQPNYGYTFGSGTRLTVV.

This clonotype showed up many times. The gene calls are TRBV11-2 and TRBJ2-7, with D perhaps given as TRBD1 or TRBD2 (5 bases each). This CDR3 spans 12 amino acids. Germline-derived CDR1 and CDR2 are SGHAT and FQNNGV. With 6 bases removed from V and 6 bases from J, the gap between germline ends came to 12 bases. The CDR3: CASSYQGREQYF. In DNA form, the CDR3 reads TGTGCCAGCAGTTACCAGGGACGCGAGCAGTACTTC.

This clonotype has at least ten counts. The V and J genes are TRBV4-3 and TRBJ2-7; a weak D match, TRBD1 (5 bases). This CDR3 is built from 15 residues. Trimming removed 1 base from V and 3 bases from J, with 13 bases in between. Germline V gene lookup returns CDR1 LGHNA and CDR2 YSLEER. CDR3 protein: CASSQGVPGRYEQYF. Written as DNA, the CDR3 is TGCGCCAGCAGCCAAGGGGTCCCAGGGCGCTACGAGCAGTACTTC.

This clonotype was observed many times. This chain connects TRBV2 to TRBJ2-5; D is undetermined. The V gene's germline CDR1 is SNHLY and CDR2 FYNNEI. This CDR3 has 13 residues. V lost 8 bases and J 1 base, leaving 11 bases between the germline ends. The CDR3: CASHPNVQETQYF. The DNA of the CDR3 is TGTGCCAGCCACCCTAATGTCCAAGAGACCCAGTACTTC.

This clonotype was seen repeatedly, ten times or more. This sequence joins TRBV7-2 and TRBJ2-5, with D possibly matching TRBD1 (6 bases). Germline V gene lookup returns CDR1 SGHTA and CDR2 FQGNSA. This CDR3 spans 14 amino acids. Trimming took off 5 bases at V and 5 bases at J, with 15 bases between the two ends. The CDR3 protein is CASSQRTAPETQYF. As DNA, the CDR3 is TGTGCCAGCAGCCAGAGGACAGCCCCGGAGACCCAGTACTTC.

The DNA of the CDR3 is TGTGCCAGCAGCTCCCCCCTTTCAGGGCAACTCGGGAGGCAGCCCCAGCATTTT. Protein sequence: CASSSPLSGQLGRQPQHF. The V gene is TRBV7-3, the J gene TRBJ1-5, with D perhaps TRBD1 (5 bases). This CDR3 contains 18 residues. Germline V gene lookup returns CDR1 SGHTA and CDR2 FQGTGA. With 4 bases removed from V and 7 bases from J, the gap between germline ends came to 26 bases.